This TCR beta chain appears in the sequencing data of a study of post-analysis software for immune sequencing data (dated by TCRdb to between 2014 and 2017). Turning to the overall study: The recorded disease courses included relapsing-remitting, secondary progressive and progressive-relapsing multiple sclerosis, and some patients had no subtype annotation. Patient repertoires were compared against ten to eleven previously published healthy control repertoires from donors aged about 6 to 25 years. A subset of samples was prepared in parallel using single-end sample barcoding, then pooled and co-amplified after Illumina adapter ligation. General conclusions and limits of the study: Normalized Chao1 diversity was significantly lower in multiple sclerosis patients than controls, suggesting substantial peripheral T-cell clonal expansion. Roughly 5 TRBV segments, including TRBV5-6, TRBV5-1 and TRBV20-1, were significantly more frequent in patients than controls. The control group was slightly older than the multiple sclerosis patient group. Direct clustering with F measure revealed strong co-clustering of samples prepared in the same batch, which led to a batch-effect correction.

The CDR3 numbers 14 residues from cysteine through phenylalanine. Just CDR3 DNA is preserved here, 42 bases in frame from base 1. The junction carries 16 bases between V and J, which are trimmed by 0 bases and 8 bases respectively. The germline V gene (reference sequence) sets CDR1 to DFQATT and CDR2 to SNEGSKA. To demonstrate the VDJtools post-analysis software, TCR beta repertoires were profiled from the peripheral blood of 13 young patients with multiple sclerosis. The multiple sclerosis patients were children and adolescents between roughly 6 and 16 years of age. The library was produced with PCR. Sequenced on an Illumina HiSeq 2500. To reduce PCR and sequencing biases, unique molecular identifiers were built into the TCR beta cDNA libraries. Per 1 to 10 million input T cells, some 500,000 cDNA molecules were obtained, such that each molecule approximated one T cell. The patient libraries were prepared and sequenced with the same protocol used for the earlier healthy control dataset. Within a given batch, samples were prepared together, multiplexed and sequenced on the same HiSeq lane. Under the source paper's analysis protocol: Raw barcoded reads were processed with MIGEC, discarding single-read molecular identifier groups before consensus assembly and CDR3 extraction. VDJtools was used for post-analysis of the clonotype tables, and diversity was normalized by down-sampling every dataset to the size of the smallest sample. In repertoire overlap clustering, CDR3 amino acid sequences, but not nucleotide sequences, were matched to correct batch-related cross-sample contamination. In TCRdb, the public reads were trimmed at Q25 with fastp and aligned with MiXCR, with productive beta chains retained. Under each unique CDR3 protein, matching rows form one entry showing the most common genes and DNA. The V and J calls and clone size come from TCRdb's table, not from the authors' own analysis. For this sample the table gives about 200,000 distinct CDR3 sequences, of which 29% were detected only once. Nearly 3.5% of the sample is in the top ten clones.

About this clonotype: There is no known antigen for this receptor. Within one base of it there is no much larger clone, and no base qualities were kept.

Sequencing used blood. This clonotype was sampled from a girl under 18 with multiple sclerosis. The sequence joins TRBV20-1 to TRBJ1-2, and possibly TRBD1, on 5 matching bases. At the DNA level, the sequence is TGCAGTGCTAGAGACCGGGGGTTGGGAAACGGCTACACCTTC. Protein translation: CSARDRGLGNGYTF.